This section outlines one TCR beta chain sequence together with its context. What it binds is not known. The DNA is omitted, as the CDR3 cannot be located on it reliably, and the CDR3 follows TCRdb's listing. This entry comes from a study of T cells in localized non-small cell lung cancer. Study conclusions and caveats: Prolonged overall survival went with higher T cell density in the blood. Uninvolved neighboring lung showed the greatest T cell clonality, exceeding tumor. Turning up in adjacent lung were a median 57 of the top 100 tumor clones. One tumor region alone was sequenced, and heterogeneity therefore remains possible.

TCRdb's table, derived via immunoSEQ multiplex PCR, lists solely in-frame clones and lacks some. The sample contains tens of thousands of clones, 87% of which appear only once. Ends included, the CDR3 has 13 residues. Per the germline V gene, CDR1 is MDHEN and CDR2 is SYDVKM. The source was peripheral blood, collected before any cancer treatment. The chain uses TRBV28 and TRBJ1-2. This sequence was found in a man between 40 and 70 years old with stage I squamous cell lung carcinoma. The CDR3: CASSLFGTGSDTF.